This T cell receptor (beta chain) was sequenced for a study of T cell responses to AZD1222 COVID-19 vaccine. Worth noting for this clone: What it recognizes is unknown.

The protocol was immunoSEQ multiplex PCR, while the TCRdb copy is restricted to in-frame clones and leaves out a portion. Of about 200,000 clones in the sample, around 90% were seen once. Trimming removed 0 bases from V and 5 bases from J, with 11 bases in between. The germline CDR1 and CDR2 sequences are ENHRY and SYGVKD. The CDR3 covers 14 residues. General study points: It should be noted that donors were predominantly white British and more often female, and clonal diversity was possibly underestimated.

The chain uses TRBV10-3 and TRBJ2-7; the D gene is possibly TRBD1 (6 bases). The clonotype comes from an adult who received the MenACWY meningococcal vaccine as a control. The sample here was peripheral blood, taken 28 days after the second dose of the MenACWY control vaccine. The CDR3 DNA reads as TGTGCCATCAGTGAGTCCCCAGGGGTGGACGAGCAGTACTTC. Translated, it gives CAISESPGVDEQYF.